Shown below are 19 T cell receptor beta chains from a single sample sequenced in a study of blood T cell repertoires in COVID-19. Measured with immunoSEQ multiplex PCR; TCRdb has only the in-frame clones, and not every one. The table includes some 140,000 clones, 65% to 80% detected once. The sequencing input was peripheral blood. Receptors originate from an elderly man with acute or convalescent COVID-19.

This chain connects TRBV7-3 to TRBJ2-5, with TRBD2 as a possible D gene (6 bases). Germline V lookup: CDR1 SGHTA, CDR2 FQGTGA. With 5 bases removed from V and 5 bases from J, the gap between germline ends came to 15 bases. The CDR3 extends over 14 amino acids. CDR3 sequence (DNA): TGTGCCAGCAGCCGATCCGGGAGCGACGAGACCCAGTACTTC. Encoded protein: CASSRSGSDETQYF.

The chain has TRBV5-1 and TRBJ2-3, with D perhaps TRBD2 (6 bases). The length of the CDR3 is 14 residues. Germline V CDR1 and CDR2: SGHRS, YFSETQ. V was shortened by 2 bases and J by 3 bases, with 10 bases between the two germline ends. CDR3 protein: CASSFGEATDTQYF. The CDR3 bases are TGCGCCAGCAGCTTCGGGGAGGCTACAGATACGCAGTATTTT. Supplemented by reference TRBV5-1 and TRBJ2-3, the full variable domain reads KAGVTQTPRYLIKTRGQQVTLSCSPISGHRSVSWYQQTPGQGLQFLFEYFSETQRNKGNFPGRFSGRQFSNSRSEMNVSTLELGDSALYLCASSFGEATDTQYFGPGTRLTVL.

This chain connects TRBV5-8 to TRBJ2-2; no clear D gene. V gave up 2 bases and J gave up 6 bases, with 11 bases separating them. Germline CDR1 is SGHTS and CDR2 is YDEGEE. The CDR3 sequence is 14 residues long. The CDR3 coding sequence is TGTGCCAGCAGCTTACTCCGGCGGTCCGGGGAGCTGTTTTTT. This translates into CASSLLRRSGELFF.

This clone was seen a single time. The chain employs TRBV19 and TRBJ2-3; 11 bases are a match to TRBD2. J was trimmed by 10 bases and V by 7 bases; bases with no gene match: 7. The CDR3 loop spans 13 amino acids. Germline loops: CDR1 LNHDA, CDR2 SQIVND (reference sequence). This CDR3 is CASTLGGLAAQYF. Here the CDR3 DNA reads TGTGCCAGTACCCTGGGGGGACTAGCGGCGCAGTATTTT.

The CDR3 DNA reads as TGTGCCAGCAGCTTAGAAGGCGACAGACCAGATGAAAAACTGTTTTTT. This gives the protein CASSLEGDRPDEKLFF. The genes are TRBV7-2 and TRBJ1-4; tentative D call: TRBD1 (5 bases). V was pared by 1 base and J by 6 bases, with 15 bases between. The CDR3 length is 16 residues. Germline CDR1 is SGHTA and CDR2 is FQGNSA.

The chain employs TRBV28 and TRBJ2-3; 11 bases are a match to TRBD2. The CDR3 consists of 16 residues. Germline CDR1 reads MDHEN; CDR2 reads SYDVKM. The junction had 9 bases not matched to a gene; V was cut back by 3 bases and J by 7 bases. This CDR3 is CASSFIAGGQRYTQYF. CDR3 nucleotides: TGTGCCAGCAGTTTCATAGCGGGGGGGCAGAGGTATACGCAGTATTTT.

In nucleotides, the CDR3 is TGTGCCAGCAGCCAAGACCCCGGGACAGGAGGGTTCTTC. Its protein product is CASSQDPGTGGFF. This sequence joins TRBV3-1 (or the pseudogene TRBV3-2) and TRBJ2-1, with 8 nucleotides matching TRBD1. V was pared by 0 bases and J by 15 bases, with 7 bases of the junction left unmatched. CDR3 size: 13 residues. CDR1 is LGHDT and CDR2 is YNNKEL in the germline V gene (reference sequence).

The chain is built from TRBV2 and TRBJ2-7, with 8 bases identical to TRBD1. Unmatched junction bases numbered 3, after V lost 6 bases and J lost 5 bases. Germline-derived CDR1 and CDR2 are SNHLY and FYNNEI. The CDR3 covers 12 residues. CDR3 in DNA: TGTGCCAGCAGGAGACAGGGGAACGAGCAGTACTTC. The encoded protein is CASRRQGNEQYF.

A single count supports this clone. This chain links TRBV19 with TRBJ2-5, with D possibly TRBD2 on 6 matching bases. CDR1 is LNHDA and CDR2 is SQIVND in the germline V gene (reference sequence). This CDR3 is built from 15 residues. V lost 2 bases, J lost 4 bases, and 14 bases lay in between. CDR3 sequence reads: CASSIPGLGGETQYF. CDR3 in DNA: TGTGCCAGTAGTATACCAGGGTTGGGAGGAGAGACCCAGTACTTC.

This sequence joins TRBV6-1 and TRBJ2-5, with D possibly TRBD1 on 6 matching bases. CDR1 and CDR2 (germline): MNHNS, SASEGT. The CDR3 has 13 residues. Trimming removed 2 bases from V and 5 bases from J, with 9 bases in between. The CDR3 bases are TGTGCCAGCAGTGAATTAAGGGGGGAGACCCAGTACTTC. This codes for CASSELRGETQYF.

The CDR3 spells CASSPEAGGGGELFF. The CDR3 nucleotides are TGCGCCAGCAGCCCGGAGGCAGGGGGCGGCGGGGAGCTGTTTTTT. The genes are TRBV5-1 and TRBJ2-2; 8 positions match TRBD1. The V segment lost 4 bases and the J segment 7 bases; nucleotides outside the gene matches: 9. Germline V CDR1 and CDR2: SGHRS, YFSETQ. This CDR3 has 15 residues. The entire variable domain, with the rest obtained from reference TRBV5-1 and TRBJ2-2, is as follows: KAGVTQTPRYLIKTRGQQVTLSCSPISGHRSVSWYQQTPGQGLQFLFEYFSETQRNKGNFPGRFSGRQFSNSRSEMNVSTLELGDSALYLCASSPEAGGGGELFFGEGSRLTVL.

CDR3 DNA sequence: TGTGCCAGCAGCGTAGATGGGGCTAACTCTGGAAACACCATATATTTT. Its protein product is CASSVDGANSGNTIYF. The chain links TRBV9 to TRBJ1-3; a weak D match, TRBD1 (5 bases). This CDR3 is 16 amino acids long. With 0 bases removed from V and 0 bases from J, the gap between germline ends came to 10 bases. The V gene's germline CDR1 is SGDLS and CDR2 YYNGEE.

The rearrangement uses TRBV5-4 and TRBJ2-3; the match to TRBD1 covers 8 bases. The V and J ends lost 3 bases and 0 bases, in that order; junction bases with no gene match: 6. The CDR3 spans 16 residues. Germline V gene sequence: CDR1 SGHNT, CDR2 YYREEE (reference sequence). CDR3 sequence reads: CASSSRRTGSTDTQYF. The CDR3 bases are TGTGCCAGCAGCTCAAGACGGACAGGGAGCACAGATACGCAGTATTTT.

The CDR3 sequence is CASSPLSKSISYEQYF. The CDR3 DNA is TGTGCCAGCTCACCACTCTCAAAAAGCATCTCCTACGAGCAGTACTTC. The chain is built from TRBV18 and TRBJ2-7; D remains unclear. V gave up 1 base and J gave up 0 bases, with 13 bases separating them. This CDR3 contains 16 residues. Germline V gives CDR1 KGHSH, CDR2 LQKENI.

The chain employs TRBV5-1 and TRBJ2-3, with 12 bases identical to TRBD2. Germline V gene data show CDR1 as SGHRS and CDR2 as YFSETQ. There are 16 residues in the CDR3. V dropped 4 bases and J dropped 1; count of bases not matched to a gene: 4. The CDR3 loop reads CASSRLAGVGTDTQYF. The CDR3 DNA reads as TGCGCCAGCAGCAGACTAGCGGGGGTGGGCACAGATACGCAGTATTTT.

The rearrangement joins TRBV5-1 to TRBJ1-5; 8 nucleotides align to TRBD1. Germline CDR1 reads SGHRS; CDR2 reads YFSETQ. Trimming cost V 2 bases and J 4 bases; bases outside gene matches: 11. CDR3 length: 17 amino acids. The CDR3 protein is CASSLAPTGAGNQPQHF. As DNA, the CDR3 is TGCGCCAGCAGCTTAGCGCCGACAGGGGCCGGTAATCAGCCCCAGCATTTT.

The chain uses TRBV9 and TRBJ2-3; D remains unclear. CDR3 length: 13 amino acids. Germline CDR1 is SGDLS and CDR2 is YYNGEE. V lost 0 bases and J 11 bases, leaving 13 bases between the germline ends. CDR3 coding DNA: TGTGCCAGCAGCGTAGAAGGTTTCGCAGGGCAGTATTTT. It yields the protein CASSVEGFAGQYF. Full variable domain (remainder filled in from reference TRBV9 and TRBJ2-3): DSGVTQTPKHLITATGQRVTLRCSPRSGDLSVYWYQQSLDQGLQFLIQYYNGEERAKGNILERFSAQQFPDLHSELNLSSLELGDSALYFCASSVEGFAGQYFGPGTRLTVL.

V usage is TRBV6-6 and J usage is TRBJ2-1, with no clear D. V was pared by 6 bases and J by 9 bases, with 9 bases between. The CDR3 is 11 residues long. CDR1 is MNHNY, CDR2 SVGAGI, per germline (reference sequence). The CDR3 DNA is TGTGCCAGCAGCCGAGAGCTTGAGCAGTTCTTC. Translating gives CASSRELEQFF.

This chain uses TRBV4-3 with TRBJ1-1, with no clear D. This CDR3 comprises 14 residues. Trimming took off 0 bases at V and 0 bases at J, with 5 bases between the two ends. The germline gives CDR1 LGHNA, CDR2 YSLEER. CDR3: CASSQDTVNTEAFF. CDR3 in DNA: TGCGCCAGCAGCCAAGATACGGTGAACACTGAAGCTTTCTTT.